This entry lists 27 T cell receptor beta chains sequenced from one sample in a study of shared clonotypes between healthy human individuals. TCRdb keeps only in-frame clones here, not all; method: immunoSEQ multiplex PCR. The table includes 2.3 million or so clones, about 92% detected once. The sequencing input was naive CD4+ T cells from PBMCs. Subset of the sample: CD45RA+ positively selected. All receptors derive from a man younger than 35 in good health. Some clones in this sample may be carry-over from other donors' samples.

The CDR3 DNA is TGTGCCAGTAGTATTCGTACTGAGGGCCATGAGCAGTTCTTC. As protein: CASSIRTEGHEQFF. The rearrangement links TRBV19 to TRBJ2-1; tentatively, D is TRBD2 (5 bases). Germline CDR1 and CDR2: LNHDA and SQIVND (reference sequence). Trimming took 3 bases from V and 8 from J, leaving 14 bases between them. The CDR3 runs to 14 residues.

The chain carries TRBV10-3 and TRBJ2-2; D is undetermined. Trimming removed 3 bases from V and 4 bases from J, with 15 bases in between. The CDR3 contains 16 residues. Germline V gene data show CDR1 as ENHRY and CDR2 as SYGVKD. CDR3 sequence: CAISEPGSRGTGELFF. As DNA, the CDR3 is TGTGCCATCAGTGAACCGGGCTCCCGAGGCACCGGGGAGCTGTTTTTT.

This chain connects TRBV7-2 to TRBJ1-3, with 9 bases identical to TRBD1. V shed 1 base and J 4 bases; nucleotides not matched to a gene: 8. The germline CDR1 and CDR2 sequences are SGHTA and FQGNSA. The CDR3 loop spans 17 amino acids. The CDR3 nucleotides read TGTGCCAGCAGCTTAGGAGGACAGGGGAGGATCGGAAACACCATATATTTT. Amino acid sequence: CASSLGGQGRIGNTIYF.

CDR3 amino acids: CASSKELRFRLYEQYF. CDR3 coding DNA: TGTGCCAGCAGCAAAGAGCTCCGCTTTAGACTCTACGAGCAGTACTTC. The chain has TRBV21-1 and TRBJ2-7; the table names TRBD2, a call not compared with the DNA. TRBV21-1 corresponds to a pseudogene. There are 16 residues in the CDR3.

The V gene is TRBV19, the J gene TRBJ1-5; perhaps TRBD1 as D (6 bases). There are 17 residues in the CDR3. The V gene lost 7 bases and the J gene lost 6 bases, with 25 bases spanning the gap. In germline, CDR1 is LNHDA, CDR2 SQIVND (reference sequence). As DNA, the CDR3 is TGTGCCAGTATCGCCTCCGAGGGCAGGACCAGGGGTCAGCCCCAGCATTTT. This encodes CASIASEGRTRGQPQHF.

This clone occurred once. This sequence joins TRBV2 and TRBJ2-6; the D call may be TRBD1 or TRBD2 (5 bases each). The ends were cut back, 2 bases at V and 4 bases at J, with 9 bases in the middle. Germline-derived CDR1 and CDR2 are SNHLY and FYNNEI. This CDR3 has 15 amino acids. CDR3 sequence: CASSEIGTGANVLTF. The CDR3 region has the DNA TGTGCCAGCAGTGAAATAGGGACCGGGGCCAACGTCCTGACTTTC.

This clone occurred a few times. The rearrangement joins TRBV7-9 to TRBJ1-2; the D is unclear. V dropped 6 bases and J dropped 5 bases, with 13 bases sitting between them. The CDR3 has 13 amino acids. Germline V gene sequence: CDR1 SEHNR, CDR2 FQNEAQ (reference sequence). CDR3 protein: CASRPPAIYGYTF. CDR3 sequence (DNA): TGTGCCAGCAGACCTCCGGCCATTTATGGCTACACCTTC.

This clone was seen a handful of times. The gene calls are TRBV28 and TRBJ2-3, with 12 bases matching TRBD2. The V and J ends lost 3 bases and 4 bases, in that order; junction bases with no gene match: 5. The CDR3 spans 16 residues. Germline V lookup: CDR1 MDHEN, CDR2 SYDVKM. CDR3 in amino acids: CASSFPLAGGSDTQYF. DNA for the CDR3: TGTGCCAGCAGTTTCCCCCTAGCGGGAGGGTCAGATACGCAGTATTTT.

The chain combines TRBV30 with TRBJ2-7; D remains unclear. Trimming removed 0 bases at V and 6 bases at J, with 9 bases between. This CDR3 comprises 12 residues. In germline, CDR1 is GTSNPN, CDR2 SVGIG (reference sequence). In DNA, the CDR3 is TGTGCCTGGAGTGTTGACCCGATCGAGCAGTACTTC. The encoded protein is CAWSVDPIEQYF.

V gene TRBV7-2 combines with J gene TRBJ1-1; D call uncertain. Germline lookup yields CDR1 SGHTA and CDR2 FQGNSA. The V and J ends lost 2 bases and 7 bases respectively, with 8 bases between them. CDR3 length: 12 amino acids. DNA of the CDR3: TGTGCCAGCAGCTTATTAGGCGTTGAAGCTTTCTTT. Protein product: CASSLLGVEAFF. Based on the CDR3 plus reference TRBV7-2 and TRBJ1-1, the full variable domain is GAGVSQSPSNKVTEKGKDVELRCDPISGHTALYWYRQSLGQGLEFLIYFQGNSAPDKSGLPSDRFSAERTGGSVSTLTIQRTQQEDSAVYLCASSLLGVEAFFGQGTRLTVV.

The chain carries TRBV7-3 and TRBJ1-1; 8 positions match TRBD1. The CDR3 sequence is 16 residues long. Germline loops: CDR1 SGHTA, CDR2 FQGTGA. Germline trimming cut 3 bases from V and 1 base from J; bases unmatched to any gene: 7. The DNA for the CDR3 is TGTGCCAGCAGCTTGGGGGACAGGCGCCCGAACACTGAAGCTTTCTTT. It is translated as CASSLGDRRPNTEAFF. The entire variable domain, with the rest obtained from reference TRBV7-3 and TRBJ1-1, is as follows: GAGVSQTPSNKVTEKGKYVELRCDPISGHTALYWYRQSLGQGPEFLIYFQGTGAADDSGLPNDRFFAVRPEGSVSTLKIQRTERGDSAVYLCASSLGDRRPNTEAFFGQGTRLTVV.

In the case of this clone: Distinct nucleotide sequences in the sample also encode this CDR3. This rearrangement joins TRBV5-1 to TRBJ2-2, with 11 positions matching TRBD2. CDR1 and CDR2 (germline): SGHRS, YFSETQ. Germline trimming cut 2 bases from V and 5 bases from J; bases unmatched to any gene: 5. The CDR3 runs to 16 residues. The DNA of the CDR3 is TGCGCCAGCAGCTTACTAGCGGGAGTTGGTACCGGGGAGCTGTTTTTT. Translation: CASSLLAGVGTGELFF.

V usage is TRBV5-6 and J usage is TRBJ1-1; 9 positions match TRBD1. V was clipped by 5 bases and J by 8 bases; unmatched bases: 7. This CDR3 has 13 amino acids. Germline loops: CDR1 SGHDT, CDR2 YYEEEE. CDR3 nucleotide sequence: TGTGCCAGCAGGAGGGACAGGGATCCCGAAGCTTTCTTT. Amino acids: CASRRDRDPEAFF.

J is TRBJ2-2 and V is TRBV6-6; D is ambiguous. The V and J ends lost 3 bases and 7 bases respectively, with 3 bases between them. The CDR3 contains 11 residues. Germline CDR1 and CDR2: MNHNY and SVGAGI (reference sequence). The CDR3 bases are TGTGCCAGCAGTTATTACGGGGAGCTGTTTTTT. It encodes CASSYYGELFF.

As DNA, the CDR3 is TGTGCCACCAACTCCAAACAGGGGGAGTTCTTC. As protein: CATNSKQGEFF. This chain connects TRBV6-5 to TRBJ2-1; 8 nucleotides match TRBD1. The CDR3 loop spans 11 amino acids. V lost 10 bases to trimming and J lost 14 bases; unmatched junction nucleotides: 10. Germline V gene sequence: CDR1 MNHEY, CDR2 SVGAGI.

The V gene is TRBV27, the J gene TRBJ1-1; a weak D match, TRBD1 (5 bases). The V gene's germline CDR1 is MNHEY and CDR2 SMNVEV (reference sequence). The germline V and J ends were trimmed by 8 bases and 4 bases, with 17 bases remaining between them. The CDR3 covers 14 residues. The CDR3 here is CASSLGGVGTEAFF. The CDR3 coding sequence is TGTGCCAGCTCACTGGGGGGGGTAGGCACTGAAGCTTTCTTT.

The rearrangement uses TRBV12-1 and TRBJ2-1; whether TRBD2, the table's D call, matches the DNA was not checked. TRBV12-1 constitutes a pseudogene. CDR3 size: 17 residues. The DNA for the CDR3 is TGTGCCAGCAGCTTTCCCCCGAGGCGGGATTTGGACAATGAGCAGTTCTTC. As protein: CASSFPPRRDLDNEQFF.

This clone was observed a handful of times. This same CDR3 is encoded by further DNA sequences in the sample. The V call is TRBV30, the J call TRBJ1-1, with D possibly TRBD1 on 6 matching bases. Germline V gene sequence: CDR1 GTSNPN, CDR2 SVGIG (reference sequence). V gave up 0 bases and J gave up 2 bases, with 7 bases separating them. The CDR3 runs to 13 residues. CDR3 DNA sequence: TGTGCCTGGAGTGTACAGGGAAACACTGAAGCTTTCTTT. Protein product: CAWSVQGNTEAFF.

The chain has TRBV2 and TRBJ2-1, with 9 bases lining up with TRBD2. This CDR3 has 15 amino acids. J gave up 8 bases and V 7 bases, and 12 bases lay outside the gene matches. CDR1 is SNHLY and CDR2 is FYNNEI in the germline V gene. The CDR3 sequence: CASNLRAGGPYEQFF. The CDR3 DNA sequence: TGTGCCAGCAACCTCCGTGCGGGAGGGCCTTATGAGCAGTTCTTC.

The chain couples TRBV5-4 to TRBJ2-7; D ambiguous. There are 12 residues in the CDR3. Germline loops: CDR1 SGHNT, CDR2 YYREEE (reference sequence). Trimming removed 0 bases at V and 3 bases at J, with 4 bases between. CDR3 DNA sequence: TGTGCCAGCAGCTTGGAGGGCTACGAGCAGTACTTC. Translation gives CASSLEGYEQYF.

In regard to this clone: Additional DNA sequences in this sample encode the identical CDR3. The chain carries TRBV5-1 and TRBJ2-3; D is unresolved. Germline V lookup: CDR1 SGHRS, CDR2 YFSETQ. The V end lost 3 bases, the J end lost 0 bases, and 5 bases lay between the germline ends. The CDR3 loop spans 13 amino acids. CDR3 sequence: CASSSSSTDTQYF. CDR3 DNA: TGCGCCAGCAGCTCGTCTAGCACAGATACGCAGTATTTT.

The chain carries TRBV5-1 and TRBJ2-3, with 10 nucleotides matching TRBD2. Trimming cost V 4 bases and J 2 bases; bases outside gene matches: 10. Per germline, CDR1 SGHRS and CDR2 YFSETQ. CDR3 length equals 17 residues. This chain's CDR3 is CASSRAPSGSVTDTQYF. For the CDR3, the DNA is TGCGCCAGCAGCCGAGCCCCTAGCGGGAGTGTCACAGATACGCAGTATTTT.

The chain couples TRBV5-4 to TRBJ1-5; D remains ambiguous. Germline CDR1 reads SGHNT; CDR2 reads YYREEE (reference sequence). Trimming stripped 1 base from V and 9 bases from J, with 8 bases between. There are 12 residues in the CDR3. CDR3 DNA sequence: TGTGCCAGCAGCTTGCCAGCTGGGCCCCAGCATTTT. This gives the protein CASSLPAGPQHF.

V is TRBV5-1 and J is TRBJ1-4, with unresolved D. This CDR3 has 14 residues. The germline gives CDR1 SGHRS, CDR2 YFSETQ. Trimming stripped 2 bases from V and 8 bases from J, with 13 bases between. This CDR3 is CASSFGQIGEKLFF. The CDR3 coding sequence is TGCGCCAGCAGCTTCGGCCAGATTGGGGAAAAACTGTTTTTT. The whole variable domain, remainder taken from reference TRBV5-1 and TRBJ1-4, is KAGVTQTPRYLIKTRGQQVTLSCSPISGHRSVSWYQQTPGQGLQFLFEYFSETQRNKGNFPGRFSGRQFSNSRSEMNVSTLELGDSALYLCASSFGQIGEKLFFGSGTQLSVL.

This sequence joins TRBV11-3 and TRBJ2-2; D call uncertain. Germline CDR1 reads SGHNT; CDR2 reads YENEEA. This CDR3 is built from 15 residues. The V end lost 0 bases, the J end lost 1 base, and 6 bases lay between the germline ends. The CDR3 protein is CASSLDRKNTGELFF. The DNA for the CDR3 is TGTGCCAGCAGCTTAGACAGAAAGAACACCGGGGAGCTGTTTTTT.

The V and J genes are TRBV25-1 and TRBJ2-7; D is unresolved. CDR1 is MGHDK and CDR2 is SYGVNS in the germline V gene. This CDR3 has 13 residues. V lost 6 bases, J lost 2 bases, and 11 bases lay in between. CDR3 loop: CASRKAGPYEQYF. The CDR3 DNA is TGTGCCAGCAGGAAGGCCGGACCCTACGAGCAGTACTTC.

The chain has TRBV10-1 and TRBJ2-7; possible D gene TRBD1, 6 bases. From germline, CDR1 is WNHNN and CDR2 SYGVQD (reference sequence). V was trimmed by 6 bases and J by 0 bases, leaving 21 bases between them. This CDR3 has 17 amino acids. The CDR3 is CASSPAGRGEHSYEQYF. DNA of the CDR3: TGCGCCAGCAGCCCCGCAGGCAGGGGCGAACACTCCTACGAGCAGTACTTC.